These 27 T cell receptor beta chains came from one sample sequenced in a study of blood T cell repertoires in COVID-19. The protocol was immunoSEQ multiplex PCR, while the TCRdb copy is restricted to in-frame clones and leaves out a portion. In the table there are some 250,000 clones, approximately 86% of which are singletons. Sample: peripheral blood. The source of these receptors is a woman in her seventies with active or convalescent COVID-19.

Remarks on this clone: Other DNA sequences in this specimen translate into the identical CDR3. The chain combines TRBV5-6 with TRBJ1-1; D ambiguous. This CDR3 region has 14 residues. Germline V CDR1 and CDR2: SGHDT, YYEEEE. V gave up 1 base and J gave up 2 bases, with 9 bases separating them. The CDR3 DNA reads TGTGCCAGCAGCTTGCTGGAGAGAAACACTGAAGCTTTCTTT. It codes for CASSLLERNTEAFF.

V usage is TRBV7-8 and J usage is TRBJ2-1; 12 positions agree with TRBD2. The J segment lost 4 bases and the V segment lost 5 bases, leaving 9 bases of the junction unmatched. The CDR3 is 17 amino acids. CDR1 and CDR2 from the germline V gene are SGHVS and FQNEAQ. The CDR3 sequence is CASSPGLAGSTYNEQFF. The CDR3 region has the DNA TGTGCCAGCAGCCCCGGACTAGCGGGATCTACTTACAATGAGCAGTTCTTC.

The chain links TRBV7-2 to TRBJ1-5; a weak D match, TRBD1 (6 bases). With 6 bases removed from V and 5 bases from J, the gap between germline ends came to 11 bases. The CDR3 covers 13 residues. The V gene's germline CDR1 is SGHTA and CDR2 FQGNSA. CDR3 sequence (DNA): TGTGCCAGCAGTTGGCGGGGGCATCAGCCCCAGCATTTT. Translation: CASSWRGHQPQHF.

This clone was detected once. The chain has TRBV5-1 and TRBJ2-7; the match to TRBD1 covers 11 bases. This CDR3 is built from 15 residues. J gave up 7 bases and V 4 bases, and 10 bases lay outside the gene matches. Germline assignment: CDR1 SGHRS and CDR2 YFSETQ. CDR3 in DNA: TGCGCCAGCAGCCCCCCAAGGACAGGGGGCGGAGAGCAGTACTTC. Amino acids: CASSPPRTGGGEQYF. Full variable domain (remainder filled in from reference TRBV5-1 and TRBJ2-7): KAGVTQTPRYLIKTRGQQVTLSCSPISGHRSVSWYQQTPGQGLQFLFEYFSETQRNKGNFPGRFSGRQFSNSRSEMNVSTLELGDSALYLCASSPPRTGGGEQYFGPGTRLTVT.

The chain's CDR3 is CATRTGTGDYTF. For the CDR3, the DNA is TGTGCCACCCGGACCGGGACAGGGGATTACACCTTC. The chain combines TRBV24-1 with TRBJ1-2, with 10 positions matching TRBD1. CDR1 is KGHDR and CDR2 is SFDVKD in the germline V gene. J lost 11 bases, V lost 9 bases, and 8 bases had no gene match. CDR3 length: 12 residues.

CDR3 DNA: TGTGCCAGCAGAACCTGGAGCTCCTATAATTCACCCCTCCACTTT. As protein: CASRTWSSYNSPLHF. The chain couples TRBV7-2 to TRBJ1-6, with D unclear. The germline gives CDR1 SGHTA, CDR2 FQGNSA. The CDR3 sequence is 15 residues long. Trimming took off 6 bases at V and 0 bases at J, with 9 bases between the two ends.

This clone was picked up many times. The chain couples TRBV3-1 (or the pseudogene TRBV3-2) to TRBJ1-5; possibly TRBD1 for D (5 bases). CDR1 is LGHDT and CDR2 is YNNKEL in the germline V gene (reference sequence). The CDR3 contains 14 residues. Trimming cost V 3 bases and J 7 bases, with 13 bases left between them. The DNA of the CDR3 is TGTGCCAGCAGCCAGGACATGATGTTACAGCCCCAGCATTTT. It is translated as CASSQDMMLQPQHF.

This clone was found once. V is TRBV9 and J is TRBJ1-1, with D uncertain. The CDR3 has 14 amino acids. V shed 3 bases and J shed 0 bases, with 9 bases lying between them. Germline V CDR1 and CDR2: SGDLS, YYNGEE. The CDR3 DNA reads TGTGCCAGCAGCGGGCGGGCGGTGAACACTGAAGCTTTCTTT. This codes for CASSGRAVNTEAFF. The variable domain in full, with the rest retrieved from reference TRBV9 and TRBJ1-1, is DSGVTQTPKHLITATGQRVTLRCSPRSGDLSVYWYQQSLDQGLQFLIQYYNGEERAKGNILERFSAQQFPDLHSELNLSSLELGDSALYFCASSGRAVNTEAFFGQGTRLTVV.

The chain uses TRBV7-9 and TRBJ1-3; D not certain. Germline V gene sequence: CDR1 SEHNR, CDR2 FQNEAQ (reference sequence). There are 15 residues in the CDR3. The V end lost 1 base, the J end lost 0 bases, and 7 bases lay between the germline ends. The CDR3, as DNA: TGTGCCAGCAGCTTAGAAGGGAGCTCTGGAAACACCATATATTTT. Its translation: CASSLEGSSGNTIYF.

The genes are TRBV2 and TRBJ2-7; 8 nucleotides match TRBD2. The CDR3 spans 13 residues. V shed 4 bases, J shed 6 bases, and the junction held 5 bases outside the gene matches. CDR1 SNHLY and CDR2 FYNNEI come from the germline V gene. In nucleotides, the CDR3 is TGTGCCAGCAGTGGCCGGGGGGGCGGCGAGCAGTACTTC. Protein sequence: CASSGRGGGEQYF.

CDR3 amino acids: CASSSQGWETQYF. CDR3 coding DNA: TGTGCCAGCAGTTCACAGGGGTGGGAGACCCAGTACTTC. The chain employs TRBV27 and TRBJ2-5, with 7 bases lining up with TRBD1. Trimming cost V 4 bases and J 5 bases; bases outside gene matches: 4. The length of the CDR3 is 13 residues. The germline CDR1 and CDR2 sequences are MNHEY and SMNVEV (reference sequence).

CDR3 bases: TGTGCCAGCAGTTATCTCGCGGTGAACACTGAAGCTTTCTTT. Its protein is CASSYLAVNTEAFF. The chain has TRBV6-5 and TRBJ1-1; D is unresolved. V was clipped by 3 bases and J by 0 bases, with 8 bases between them. The CDR3 length is 14 residues. Germline-derived CDR1 and CDR2 are MNHEY and SVGAGI.

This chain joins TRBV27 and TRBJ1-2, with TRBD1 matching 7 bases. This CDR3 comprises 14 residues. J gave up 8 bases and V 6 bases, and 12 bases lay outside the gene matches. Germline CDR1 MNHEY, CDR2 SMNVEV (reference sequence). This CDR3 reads CASSQQGVTGGYTF. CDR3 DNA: TGTGCCAGCAGCCAGCAGGGGGTTACGGGGGGCTACACCTTC.

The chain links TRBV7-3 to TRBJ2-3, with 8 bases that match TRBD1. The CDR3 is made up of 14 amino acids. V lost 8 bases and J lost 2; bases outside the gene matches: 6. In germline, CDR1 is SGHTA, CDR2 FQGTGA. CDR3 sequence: CASSRDRNTDTQYF. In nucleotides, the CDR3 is TGTGCCAGCTCCCGGGACAGGAACACAGATACGCAGTATTTT. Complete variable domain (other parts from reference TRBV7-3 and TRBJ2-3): GAGVSQTPSNKVTEKGKYVELRCDPISGHTALYWYRQSLGQGPEFLIYFQGTGAADDSGLPNDRFFAVRPEGSVSTLKIQRTERGDSAVYLCASSRDRNTDTQYFGPGTRLTVL.

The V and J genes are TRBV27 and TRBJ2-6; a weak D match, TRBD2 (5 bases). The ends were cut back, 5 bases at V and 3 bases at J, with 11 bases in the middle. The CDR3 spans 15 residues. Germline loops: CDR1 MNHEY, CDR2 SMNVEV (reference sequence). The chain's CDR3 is CASSRWEIGANVLTF. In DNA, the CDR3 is TGTGCCAGCAGTAGGTGGGAGATTGGGGCCAACGTCCTGACTTTC.

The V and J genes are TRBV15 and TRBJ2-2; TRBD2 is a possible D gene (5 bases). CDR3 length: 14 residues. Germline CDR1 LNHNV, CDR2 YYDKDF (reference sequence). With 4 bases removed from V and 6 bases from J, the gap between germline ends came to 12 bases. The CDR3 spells CATSTLLGAGELFF. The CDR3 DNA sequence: TGTGCCACCAGCACCCTGCTGGGAGCCGGGGAGCTGTTTTTT.

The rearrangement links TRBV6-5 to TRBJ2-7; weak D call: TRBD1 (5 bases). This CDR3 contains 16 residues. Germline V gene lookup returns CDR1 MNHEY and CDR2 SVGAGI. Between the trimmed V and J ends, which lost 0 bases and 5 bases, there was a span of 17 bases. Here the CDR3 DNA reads TGTGCCAGCAGTTACTCGACCGGGCCCACAGGAAACGAGCAGTACTTC. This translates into CASSYSTGPTGNEQYF.

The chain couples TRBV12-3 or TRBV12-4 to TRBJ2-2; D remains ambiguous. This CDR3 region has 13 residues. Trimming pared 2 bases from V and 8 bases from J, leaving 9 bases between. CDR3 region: CASSLPTRGELFF. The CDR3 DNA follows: TGTGCCAGCAGTTTACCAACCCGGGGGGAGCTGTTTTTT.

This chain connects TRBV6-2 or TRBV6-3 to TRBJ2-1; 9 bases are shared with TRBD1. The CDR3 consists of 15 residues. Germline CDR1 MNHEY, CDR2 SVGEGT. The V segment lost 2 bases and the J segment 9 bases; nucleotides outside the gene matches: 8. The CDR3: CASSYVDRGDGEQFF. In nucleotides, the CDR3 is TGTGCCAGCAGTTACGTGGACAGGGGCGATGGTGAGCAGTTCTTC.

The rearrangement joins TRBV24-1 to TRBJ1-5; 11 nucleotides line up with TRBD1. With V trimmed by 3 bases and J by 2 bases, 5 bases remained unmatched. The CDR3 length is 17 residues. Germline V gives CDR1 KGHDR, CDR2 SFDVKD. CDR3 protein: CATSDPPGQGGNQPQHF. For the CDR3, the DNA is TGTGCCACCAGTGATCCTCCGGGACAGGGGGGCAATCAGCCCCAGCATTTT.

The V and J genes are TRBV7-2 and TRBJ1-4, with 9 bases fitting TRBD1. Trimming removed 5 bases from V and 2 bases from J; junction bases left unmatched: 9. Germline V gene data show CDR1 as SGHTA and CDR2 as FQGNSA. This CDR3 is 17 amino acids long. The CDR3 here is CASSLGQGLWTNEKLFF. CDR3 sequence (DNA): TGTGCCAGCAGCCTCGGACAGGGGCTTTGGACTAATGAAAAACTGTTTTTT.

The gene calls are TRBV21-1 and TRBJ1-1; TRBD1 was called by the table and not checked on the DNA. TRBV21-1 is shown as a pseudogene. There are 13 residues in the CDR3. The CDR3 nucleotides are TGTGCCAGCAGCAAAAGGGGAAGGGGTGAAGCTTTCTTT. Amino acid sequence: CASSKRGRGEAFF.

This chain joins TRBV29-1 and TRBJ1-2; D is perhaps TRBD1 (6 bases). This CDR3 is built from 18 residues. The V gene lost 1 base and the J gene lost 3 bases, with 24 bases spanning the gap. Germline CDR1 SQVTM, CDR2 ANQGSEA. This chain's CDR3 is CSVEVLNAIRGPYYGYTF. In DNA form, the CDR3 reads TGCAGCGTTGAAGTCCTCAACGCCATCAGGGGTCCCTACTATGGCTACACCTTC.

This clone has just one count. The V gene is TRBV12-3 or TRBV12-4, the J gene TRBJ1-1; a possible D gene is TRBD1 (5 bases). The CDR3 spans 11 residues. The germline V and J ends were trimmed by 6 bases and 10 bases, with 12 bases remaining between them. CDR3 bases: TGTGCCAGCAGCAAGTCAAGGGGAGCTTTCTTT. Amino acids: CASSKSRGAFF.

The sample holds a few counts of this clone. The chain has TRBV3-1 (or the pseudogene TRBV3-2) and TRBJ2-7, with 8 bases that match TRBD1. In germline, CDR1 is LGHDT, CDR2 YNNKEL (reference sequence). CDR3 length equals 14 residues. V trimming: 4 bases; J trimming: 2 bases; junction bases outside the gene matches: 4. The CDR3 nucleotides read TGTGCCAGCAGCCCCGGGACAGGAGCCTACGAGCAGTACTTC. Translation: CASSPGTGAYEQYF.

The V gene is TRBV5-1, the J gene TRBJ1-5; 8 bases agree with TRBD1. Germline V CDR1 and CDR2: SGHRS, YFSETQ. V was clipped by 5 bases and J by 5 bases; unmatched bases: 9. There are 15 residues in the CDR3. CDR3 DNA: TGCGCCAGCAGGTATAACACAGGGGGGGATCAGCCCCAGCATTTT. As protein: CASRYNTGGDQPQHF. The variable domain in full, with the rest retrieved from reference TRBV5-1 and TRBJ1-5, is KAGVTQTPRYLIKTRGQQVTLSCSPISGHRSVSWYQQTPGQGLQFLFEYFSETQRNKGNFPGRFSGRQFSNSRSEMNVSTLELGDSALYLCASRYNTGGDQPQHFGDGTRLSIL.

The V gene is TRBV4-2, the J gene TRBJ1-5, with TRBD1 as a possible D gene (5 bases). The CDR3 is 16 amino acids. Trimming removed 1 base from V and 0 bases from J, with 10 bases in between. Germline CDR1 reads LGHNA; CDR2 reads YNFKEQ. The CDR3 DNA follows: TGTGCCAGCAGCCAAGGGGGCGGAAATAGCAATCAGCCCCAGCATTTT. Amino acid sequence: CASSQGGGNSNQPQHF.